Detailed here is one T cell receptor (beta chain). Its cognate antigen is unknown. Germline V gene data show CDR1 as MNHNY and CDR2 as SVGAGI (reference sequence). CDR3 length: 13 amino acids. V was shortened by 5 bases and J by 5 bases, with 10 bases between the two germline ends. 13 Jbeta primers and 60 Vbeta primers were used for the PCR. TCRdb's table, derived via immunoSEQ multiplex PCR, lists solely in-frame clones and lacks some. This sample has about 200,000 clones, with more than 75% found just once. This sample is drawn from a study of cytomegalovirus exposure and HLA in healthy donors. Study-wide results and limits: A few CMV-associated chains proved CMV antigen-specific in vitro. In all likelihood, a cluster of highly shared sequence variants was a sequencing artifact. The study put roughly 160 TCR beta chains on its list as cytomegalovirus-associated.

The sequenced sample consisted of PBMCs. The chain is built from TRBV6-6 and TRBJ1-5; D call uncertain. This receptor was identified in a male donor in good health and CMV-seropositive. The CDR3 here is CASSPLRDQPQHF. For the CDR3, the DNA is TGTGCCAGCAGTCCCCTCCGGGATCAGCCCCAGCATTTT.